The next 21 T cell receptor beta chains were all read from a single sample in a study of T cell repertoires in cytomegalovirus infection (dated by TCRdb to about 2019). TCRdb lists the instrument as Illumina HiSeq 1500. The public reads were reanalyzed by TCRdb: fastp trimming at Q25, MiXCR alignment, in-frame beta chains only. All rows with the same CDR3 protein become a single entry with the most common DNA and genes. For this sample the table gives 150,000 to 200,000 distinct CDR3 sequences, of which about an eighth were detected only once. The ten top clones hold 27% of the sample. The specimen was PBMCs. These receptors were taken from a human donor in good health (CMV status not recorded). Some clones in this sample may be carry-over from other donors' samples.

This clonotype has a handful of counts. The CDR3: CASSSLDRGNQPQHF. The CDR3 coding sequence is TGTGCCAGCAGTTCACTGGACAGAGGCAATCAGCCCCAGCATTTT. The chain links TRBV28 to TRBJ1-5; TRBD1 is a possible D gene (6 bases). In germline, CDR1 is MDHEN, CDR2 SYDVKM. Trimming took off 4 bases at V and 2 bases at J, with 12 bases between the two ends. The length of the CDR3 is 15 residues.

This clonotype was seen a handful of times. This chain joins TRBV6-5 and TRBJ2-7; tentative D call: TRBD1 (6 bases). The germline gives CDR1 MNHEY, CDR2 SVGAGI. The CDR3 is 13 residues long. V dropped 4 bases and J dropped 2 bases, with 9 bases sitting between them. In DNA form, the CDR3 reads TGTGCCAGCAGTTCCCGGGACACCTACGAGCAGTACTTC. Translating gives CASSSRDTYEQYF.

The chain uses TRBV19 and TRBJ2-1; no firm D call. Germline-derived CDR1 and CDR2 are LNHDA and SQIVND (reference sequence). The CDR3 length is 13 residues. The ends were cut back, 6 bases at V and 9 bases at J, with 15 bases in the middle. The CDR3 here is CASSPGRWSEQFF. Written as DNA, the CDR3 is TGTGCCAGTAGCCCCGGAAGGTGGAGTGAGCAGTTCTTC.

This clonotype was seen many times. The rearrangement uses TRBV7-2 and TRBJ1-1; D might be TRBD1 (5 bases). CDR1 is SGHTA and CDR2 is FQGNSA in the germline V gene. This CDR3 has 13 amino acids. V lost 2 bases to trimming and J lost 7 bases, with 11 bases between them. CDR3 coding DNA: TGTGCCAGCAGCTTAACTGGGGCCGTTGAAGCTTTCTTT. This translates into CASSLTGAVEAFF.

The V and J genes are TRBV12-5 and TRBJ2-2; 8 nucleotides agree with TRBD2. Unmatched junction bases numbered 9, after V lost 6 bases and J lost 3 bases. The germline CDR1 and CDR2 sequences are LGHNT and FRNRAP. The CDR3 has 16 residues. The CDR3 sequence: CASGSEAGDYTGELFF. As DNA, the CDR3 is TGTGCTAGTGGCTCCGAAGCGGGAGACTACACCGGGGAGCTGTTTTTT.

This clonotype showed up just a few times. The genes are TRBV14 and TRBJ1-3; D might be TRBD1 (6 bases). This CDR3 is built from 18 residues. Germline V gives CDR1 SGHDN, CDR2 FVKESK. Between the trimmed V and J ends, which lost 1 base and 0 bases, there was a span of 16 bases. The CDR3 DNA reads as TGTGCCAGCAGCCAAGTCGGGGGGGCCTCTCTCTCTGGAAACACCATATATTTT. As protein: CASSQVGGASLSGNTIYF.

This clonotype was detected ten times or more. The chain joins TRBV7-2 to TRBJ1-2; possible D gene TRBD1, 5 bases. Per the germline V gene, CDR1 is SGHTA and CDR2 is FQGNSA. This CDR3 spans 14 amino acids. Trimming pared 0 bases from V and 6 bases from J, leaving 11 bases between. Here the CDR3 DNA reads TGTGCCAGCAGCTTAGCTGGTCAGGGCCATGGCTACACCTTC. It specifies CASSLAGQGHGYTF.

The genes are TRBV10-3 and TRBJ2-2; tentative D call: TRBD2 (6 bases). The V gene lost 3 bases and the J gene lost 6 bases, with 14 bases spanning the gap. CDR3 size: 15 residues. CDR1 and CDR2 (germline): ENHRY, SYGVKD. This CDR3 is CAISDPGEKAGELFF. CDR3 DNA: TGTGCCATCAGTGATCCGGGGGAGAAAGCCGGGGAGCTGTTTTTT.

This clonotype occurred many times. This rearrangement joins TRBV7-9 to TRBJ1-1; D not resolved. The CDR3 length is 14 residues. The germline V gene has CDR1 SEHNR and CDR2 FQNEAQ (reference sequence). The V end was cut by 5 bases, the J end by 2 bases, with 12 bases between. CDR3 in amino acids: CASSPLGFNTEAFF. In DNA form, the CDR3 reads TGTGCCAGCAGCCCGTTAGGTTTTAACACTGAAGCTTTCTTT.

This clonotype was counted at least ten times. The chain couples TRBV7-9 to TRBJ1-1; D is possibly TRBD1 (5 bases). CDR3 length equals 15 residues. CDR1 and CDR2 (germline): SEHNR, FQNEAQ (reference sequence). Trimming removed 1 base at V and 4 bases at J, with 13 bases between. The CDR3 reads CASSLDFEGATEAFF. The CDR3 bases are TGTGCCAGCAGCTTAGATTTTGAAGGGGCCACTGAAGCTTTCTTT.

This clonotype was found many times. The V call is TRBV7-9, the J call TRBJ1-1; 7 bases agree with TRBD1. V lost 6 bases and J lost 2; bases outside the gene matches: 6. Germline CDR1 SEHNR, CDR2 FQNEAQ (reference sequence). The length of the CDR3 is 14 residues. CDR3 amino acids: CASSPQGRNTEAFF. The CDR3 DNA follows: TGTGCCAGCAGTCCACAGGGGCGTAACACTGAAGCTTTCTTT.

This clonotype was observed a handful of times. This chain links TRBV19 with TRBJ1-5, with D uncertain. The germline V gene has CDR1 LNHDA and CDR2 SQIVND (reference sequence). There are 14 residues in the CDR3. V lost 4 bases, J lost 3 bases, and 10 bases lay in between. The CDR3 sequence is CASSTGRNNQPQHF. The CDR3 DNA sequence: TGTGCCAGTAGTACCGGACGGAACAATCAGCCCCAGCATTTT.

This clonotype was recorded many times. V is TRBV28 and J is TRBJ1-5; D not resolved. The CDR3 runs to 11 residues. Trimming shortened V by 3 bases and J by 4 bases, and 1 base separated the two germline ends. In germline, CDR1 is MDHEN, CDR2 SYDVKM. The CDR3 DNA reads as TGTGCCAGCAGTTTTAATCAGCCCCAGCATTTT. Protein sequence: CASSFNQPQHF.

The chain recombines TRBV12-3 or TRBV12-4 with TRBJ2-3; 7 bases match TRBD2. With V trimmed by 5 bases and J by 0 bases, 8 bases remained unmatched. This CDR3 is 16 amino acids long. The chain's CDR3 is CASSPPASGSTDTQYF. CDR3 DNA sequence: TGTGCCAGCAGTCCTCCCGCTAGCGGTAGCACAGATACGCAGTATTTT.

The chain recombines TRBV6-6 with TRBJ2-7; TRBD2 agrees at 7 bases. Germline V gives CDR1 MNHNY, CDR2 SVGAGI (reference sequence). J gave up 3 bases and V 6 bases, and 8 bases lay outside the gene matches. This CDR3 comprises 14 residues. The CDR3 is CASSPRDYLYEQYF. As DNA, the CDR3 is TGTGCCAGCAGCCCGCGGGACTACCTCTACGAGCAGTACTTC.

This clonotype was observed at least ten times. The chain recombines TRBV7-2 with TRBJ2-2, with D possibly called TRBD1 or TRBD2 (5 bases each). The length of the CDR3 is 16 residues. V shed 0 bases and J shed 6 bases, with 14 bases lying between them. Per germline, CDR1 SGHTA and CDR2 FQGNSA. In nucleotides, the CDR3 is TGTGCCAGCAGCTTAGCCCCTGGGGGATTCGCCGGGGAGCTGTTTTTT. It translates to CASSLAPGGFAGELFF.

This clonotype was recorded many times. V is TRBV7-6 and J is TRBJ1-1, with D tentatively TRBD1 (5 bases). Trimming shortened V by 5 bases and J by 5 bases, and 12 bases separated the two germline ends. Germline assignment: CDR1 SGHVS and CDR2 FNYEAQ. CDR3 length: 13 residues. The CDR3 is CASSAQEGTEAFF. In DNA form, the CDR3 reads TGTGCCAGCAGCGCACAGGAGGGGACTGAAGCTTTCTTT.

This clonotype came up many times. V gene TRBV7-8 combines with J gene TRBJ2-7; D remains unclear. There are 13 residues in the CDR3. V was clipped by 2 bases and J by 2 bases, with 7 bases between them. The V gene's germline CDR1 is SGHVS and CDR2 FQNEAQ. The CDR3 DNA sequence: TGTGCCAGCAGCTTAAGGGATACCTACGAGCAGTACTTC. It codes for CASSLRDTYEQYF.

The genes are TRBV5-1 and TRBJ1-4; D not certain. V was trimmed by 0 bases and J by 8 bases, leaving 14 bases between them. Germline V gene lookup returns CDR1 SGHRS and CDR2 YFSETQ. The length of the CDR3 is 15 residues. CDR3 residues: CASSLVSGSLEKLFF. For the CDR3, the DNA is TGCGCCAGCAGCTTGGTCAGTGGGTCTCTAGAAAAACTGTTTTTT.

The table lists this clonotype with many counts. The CDR3 loop reads CASSPGQHYGYTF. In nucleotides, the CDR3 is TGTGCCAGCAGCCCGGGACAGCACTATGGCTACACCTTC. The rearrangement links TRBV7-9 to TRBJ1-2; 7 bases are a match to TRBD1. Unmatched junction bases numbered 3, after V lost 5 bases and J lost 3 bases. Germline V lookup: CDR1 SEHNR, CDR2 FQNEAQ (reference sequence). CDR3 length: 13 amino acids.

This clonotype has at least ten counts. The chain links TRBV7-8 to TRBJ2-7; tentative D call: TRBD1 (6 bases). The CDR3 extends over 15 amino acids. The germline CDR1 and CDR2 sequences are SGHVS and FQNEAQ. V shed 1 base and J shed 0 bases, with 10 bases lying between them. The CDR3 region is CASSLGGQSSYEQYF. In DNA form, the CDR3 reads TGTGCCAGCAGCTTAGGGGGGCAGAGCTCCTACGAGCAGTACTTC.